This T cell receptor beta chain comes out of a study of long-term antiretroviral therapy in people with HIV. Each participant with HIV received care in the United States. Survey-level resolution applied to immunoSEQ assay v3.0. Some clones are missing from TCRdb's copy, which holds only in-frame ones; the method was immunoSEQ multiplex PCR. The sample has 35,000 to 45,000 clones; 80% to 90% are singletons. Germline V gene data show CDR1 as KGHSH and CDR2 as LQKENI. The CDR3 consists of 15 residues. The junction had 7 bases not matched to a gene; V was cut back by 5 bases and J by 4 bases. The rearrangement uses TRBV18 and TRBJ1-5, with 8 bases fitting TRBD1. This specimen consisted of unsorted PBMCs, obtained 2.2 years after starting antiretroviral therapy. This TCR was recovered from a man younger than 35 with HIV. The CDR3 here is CASSDGTGWNQPQHF. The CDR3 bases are TGTGCCAGCTCAGACGGGACAGGATGGAATCAGCCCCAGCATTTT. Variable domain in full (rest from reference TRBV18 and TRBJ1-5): NAGVMQNPRHLVRRRGQEARLRCSPMKGHSHVYWYRQLPEEGLKFMVYLQKENIIDESGMPKERFSAEFPKEGPSILRIQQVVRGDSAAYFCASSDGTGWNQPQHFGDGTRLSIL.